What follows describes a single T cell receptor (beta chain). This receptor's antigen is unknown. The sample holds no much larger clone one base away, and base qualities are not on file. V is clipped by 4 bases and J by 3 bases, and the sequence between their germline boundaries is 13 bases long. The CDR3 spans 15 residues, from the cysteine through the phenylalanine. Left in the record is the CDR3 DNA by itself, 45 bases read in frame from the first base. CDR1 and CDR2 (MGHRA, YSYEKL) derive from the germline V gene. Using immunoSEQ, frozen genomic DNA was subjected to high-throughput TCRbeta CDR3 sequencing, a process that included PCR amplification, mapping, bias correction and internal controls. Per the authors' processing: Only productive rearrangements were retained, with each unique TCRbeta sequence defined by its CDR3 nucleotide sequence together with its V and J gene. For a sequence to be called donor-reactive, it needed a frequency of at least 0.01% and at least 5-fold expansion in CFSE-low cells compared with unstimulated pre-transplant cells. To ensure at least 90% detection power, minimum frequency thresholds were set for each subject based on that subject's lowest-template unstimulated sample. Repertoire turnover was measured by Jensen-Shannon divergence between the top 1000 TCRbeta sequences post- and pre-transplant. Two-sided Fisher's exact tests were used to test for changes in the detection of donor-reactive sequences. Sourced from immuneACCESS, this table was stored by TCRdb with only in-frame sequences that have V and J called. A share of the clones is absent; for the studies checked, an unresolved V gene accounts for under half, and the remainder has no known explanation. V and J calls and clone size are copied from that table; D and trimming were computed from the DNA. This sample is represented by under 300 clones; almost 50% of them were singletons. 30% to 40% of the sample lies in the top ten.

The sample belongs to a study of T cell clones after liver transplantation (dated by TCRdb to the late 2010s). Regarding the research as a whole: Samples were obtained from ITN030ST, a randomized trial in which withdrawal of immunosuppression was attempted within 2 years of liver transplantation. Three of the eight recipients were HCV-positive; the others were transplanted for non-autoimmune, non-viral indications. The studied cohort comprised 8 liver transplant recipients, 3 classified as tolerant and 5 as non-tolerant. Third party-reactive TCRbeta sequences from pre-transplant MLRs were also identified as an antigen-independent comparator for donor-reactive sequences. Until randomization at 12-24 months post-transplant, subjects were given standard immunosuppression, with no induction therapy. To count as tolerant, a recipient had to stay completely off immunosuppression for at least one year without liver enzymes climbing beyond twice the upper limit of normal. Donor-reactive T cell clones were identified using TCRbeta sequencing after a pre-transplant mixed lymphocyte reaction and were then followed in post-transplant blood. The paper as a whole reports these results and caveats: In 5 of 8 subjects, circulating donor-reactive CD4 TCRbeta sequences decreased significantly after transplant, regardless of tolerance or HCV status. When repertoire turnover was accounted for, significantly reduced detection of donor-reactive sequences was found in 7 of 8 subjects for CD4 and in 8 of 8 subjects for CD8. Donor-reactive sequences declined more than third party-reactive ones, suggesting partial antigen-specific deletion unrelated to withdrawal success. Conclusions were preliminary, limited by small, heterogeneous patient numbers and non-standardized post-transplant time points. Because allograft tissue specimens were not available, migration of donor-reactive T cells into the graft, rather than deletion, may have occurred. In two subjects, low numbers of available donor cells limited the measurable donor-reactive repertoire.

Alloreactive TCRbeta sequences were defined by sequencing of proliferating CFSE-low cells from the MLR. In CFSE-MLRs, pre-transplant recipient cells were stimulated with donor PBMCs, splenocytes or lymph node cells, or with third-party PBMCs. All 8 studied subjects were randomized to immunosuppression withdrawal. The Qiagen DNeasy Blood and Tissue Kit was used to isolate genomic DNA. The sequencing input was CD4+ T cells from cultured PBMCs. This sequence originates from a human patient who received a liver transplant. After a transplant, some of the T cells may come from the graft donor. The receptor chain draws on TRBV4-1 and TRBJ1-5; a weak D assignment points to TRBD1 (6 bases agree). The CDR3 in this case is CASSPPSGDNQPQHF. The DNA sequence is TGCGCCAGCAGCCCCCCGTCAGGGGACAATCAGCCCCAGCATTTT.